One T cell receptor beta chain is described in this entry. The data are from a study of siplizumab effects on memory and regulatory T cells. Profiling relied on immunoSEQ multiplex PCR, and the TCRdb table lists in-frame clones only, not all of them. This table has some 81,000 clones, over 90% appearing once. The sample taken for sequencing was CD8+ T cells sorted from blood. The receptor was derived from a human donor in good health.

As DNA, the CDR3 is TGTGCCAGCAGCTCCGGACAGTCACCATACTCCTACGAGCAGTACTTC. Residues: CASSSGQSPYSYEQYF. The chain joins TRBV5-7 to TRBJ2-7; possible D gene TRBD1, 6 bases. TRBV5-7 carries the ORF label, with uncertain function. The CDR3 consists of 16 residues. V lost 3 bases and J 0 bases, leaving 16 bases between the germline ends.